These 2 T cell receptor beta chains came from one sample sequenced in a study of kidney transplant recipient with SARS-CoV-2 infection. TCRdb redid the calling of the reads with MiXCR, one entry per CDR3 protein. Of some 220,000 distinct CDR3 sequences in the sample, less than 35% were seen once. Specimen: a blood sample, collected at baseline and on day 111 from a kidney transplant recipient. These receptors were taken from a male patient between 25 and 39 years old who had COVID-19 and was a kidney transplant recipient. A share of the T cells may be of graft donor origin.

This clonotype was observed many times. This chain links TRBV12-3 or TRBV12-4 with TRBJ1-1; D perhaps matches TRBD1 (5 bases). CDR3 size: 13 residues. V lost 2 bases and J lost 6, with 10 bases in between. The CDR3 nucleotides read TGTGCCAGCAGTTTAAGGGGCTGGGCTGAAGCTTTCTTT. It codes for CASSLRGWAEAFF.

This clonotype was detected many times. This chain joins TRBV6-5 and TRBJ1-1; TRBD1 is a possible D gene (5 bases). The CDR3 consists of 14 residues. Deletions cut 6 bases from V and 4 bases from J, with 15 bases between. The V gene's germline CDR1 is MNHEY and CDR2 SVGAGI. CDR3 coding DNA: TGTGCCAGCAGCCAAGTTCAGGGCGTCACTGAAGCTTTCTTT. Translation gives CASSQVQGVTEAFF.